What follows are 3 T cell receptor beta chains derived from one specimen sequenced in a study of blood T cells in healthy people across ages. Sample-barcoded 5' priming and a J-beta primer mix drove a second PCR of about 6 to 12 cycles. MiXCR, run by TCRdb on the 5' RACE reads, gives a single entry per CDR3 protein. This table has hundreds of thousands of distinct CDR3 sequences, about 30% appearing once. Sequenced sample: blood. These receptors were taken from a woman of 80 years or more in good health.

J is TRBJ2-1 and V is TRBV24-1; TRBD2 aligns across 10 bases. This CDR3 region has 16 residues. Germline V gene sequence: CDR1 KGHDR, CDR2 SFDVKD. V gave up 3 bases and J gave up 5 bases; unmatched junction bases: 6. The CDR3 DNA sequence: TGTGCCACCAGTGATATAGCGGGGGGCGAGGACAATGAGCAGTTCTTC. Translated, it gives CATSDIAGGEDNEQFF.

This chain uses TRBV4-1 with TRBJ2-3; D is uncertain. CDR1 and CDR2 (germline): MGHRA, YSYEKL. The V gene lost 0 bases and the J gene lost 1 base, with 14 bases spanning the gap. The CDR3 is made up of 17 amino acids. CDR3 loop: CASSQEVSRMGTDTQYF. CDR3 in DNA: TGCGCCAGCAGCCAAGAAGTATCTAGAATGGGCACAGATACGCAGTATTTT.

This clonotype occurred a few times. This chain joins TRBV10-3 and TRBJ2-7; D is possibly TRBD2 (6 bases). V lost 3 bases, J lost 0 bases, and 15 bases lay in between. CDR3 length: 16 amino acids. Per germline, CDR1 ENHRY and CDR2 SYGVKD. This CDR3 is CAISDRRGENSYEQYF. The CDR3 nucleotides are TGTGCCATCAGTGACAGGCGCGGGGAGAACTCCTACGAGCAGTACTTC.